The TCR beta chain described here comes from a study of OX40 agonist ivuxolimab in advanced cancers. Across the whole study: An agonistic anti-OX40 (CD134) antibody, ivuxolimab, was used to treat the patients.

Study-wide findings and caveats: Still undetermined is the antigen specificity of the expanded peripheral T cells. CD4+ and CD8+ blood T cells expanded clonally by week 6 at 0.1 to 3.0 mg/kg.

A note on this clone: What it recognizes is unknown.

Patients had blood sampled at baseline and again on cycle 4 day 1 and cycle 7 day 1. The CDR3 is 16 amino acids. Looked up from germline, CDR1 is LNHNV and CDR2 is YYDKDF (reference sequence). V shed 4 bases and J shed 0 bases, with 15 bases lying between them. Method: immunoSEQ multiplex PCR; TCRdb's copy keeps in-frame clones and lacks some. Seen here are over 10,000 clones, 80% to 90% observed once, and the top ten hold under 55%. The TCR was taken from an adult with an advanced solid tumor such as melanoma, head and neck, liver or kidney cancer. V is TRBV15 and J is TRBJ1-1; possible D gene TRBD1, 6 bases. The sequenced sample was CD4+ or CD8+ T cells sorted from blood, obtained in a trial of the OX40 agonist ivuxolimab. This CDR3 reads CATSKYREFMNTEAFF. CDR3 sequence (DNA): TGTGCCACCAGCAAATACAGGGAATTCATGAACACTGAAGCTTTCTTT.